This T cell receptor beta chain was recorded in a study of CD8 T cells in ankylosing spondylitis. With molecular barcodes, quantitative 5'-RACE was used to make the TCR beta libraries. TCRdb independently ran MiXCR on the 5' RACE reads; one entry per CDR3 protein. The data show 750,000 to 850,000 distinct CDR3 sequences, with approximately 10% seen just once and about 0.49% held by the top ten. General study findings and limits: Peripheral blood samples showed relatively rare disease-linked clones, and these clones were CD8+. Previous work reported some of these motif variants in the synovial fluid and blood of reactive arthritis. Disease-associated clones were reportedly significantly overrepresented in matched ankylosing spondylitis synovial fluid. Ankylosing spondylitis blood appeared to carry a characteristic TCR beta motif of roughly eight highly homologous variants.

Deletions cut 3 bases from V and 4 bases from J, with 12 bases between. CDR1 and CDR2 (germline): SGHTA, FQGNSA. CDR3 length: 14 amino acids. Of note for this clonotype: Its matching antigen is unknown.

The chain couples TRBV7-2 to TRBJ1-2; D is ambiguous. This clonotype was sampled from a male donor with ankylosing spondylitis. What was sequenced was blood, either unsorted or a sorted T cell fraction (not recorded which). CDR3: CASSFIGRSYGYTF. DNA of the CDR3: TGTGCCAGCAGCTTTATAGGACGGAGCTATGGCTACACCTTC.